This T cell receptor (beta chain) was sequenced during a study of shared clonotypes between healthy human individuals. As for this clone: What it binds is not known.

Study-wide findings and caveats: Even with large depth, rarefaction showed that sorted-subset sequencing was incomplete.

An assay was performed, and its level was deep. Genomic DNA of every subset was divided equally among multiple immunoSEQ plates. Repertoires were generated with immunoSEQ multiplex PCR, while TCRdb's copy carries only in-frame clones and drops some. Among roughly 1,600,000 clones, approximately 98.5% were seen once, and the ten largest hold about 0.35%. The CDR3 runs 14 residues. V lost 1 base to trimming and J lost 4 bases, with 10 bases between them. Germline loops: CDR1 LNHNV, CDR2 YYDKDF (reference sequence). The receptor was derived from a man aged 25-45 years in good health. V and J are TRBV15 and TRBJ2-5; D uncertain. The sequenced sample was naive CD4+ T cells sorted from blood. Subset indicated: CD45RA+ positively selected. The CDR3 region is CATSRGGGGETQYF. The DNA of the CDR3 is TGTGCCACCAGCAGAGGTGGTGGCGGAGAGACCCAGTACTTC.